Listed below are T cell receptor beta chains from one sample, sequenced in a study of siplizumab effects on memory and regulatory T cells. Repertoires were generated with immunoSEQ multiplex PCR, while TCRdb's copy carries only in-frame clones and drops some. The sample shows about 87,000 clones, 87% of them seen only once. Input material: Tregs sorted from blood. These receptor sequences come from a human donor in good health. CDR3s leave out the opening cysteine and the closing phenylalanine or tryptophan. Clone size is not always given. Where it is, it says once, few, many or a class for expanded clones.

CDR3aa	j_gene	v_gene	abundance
ASSLVRNTDTQY	TRBJ2-3	TRBV5-5	NA
AWRRGGTEAF	TRBJ1-1	TRBV30	NA
ASSRGPLLPGANVLT	TRBJ2-6	TRBV5-5	few
ASKAGTNYGYT	TRBJ1-2	TRBV27	NA
ASSFADPRKSGELF	TRBJ2-2	TRBV11-2	NA
SVEFPGVTDTQY	TRBJ2-3	TRBV29-1	NA
ASSIGGTGYT	TRBJ1-2	TRBV19	NA
AIHVENSGNTIY	TRBJ1-3	TRBV10-3	NA
SVEPWGVRGDYGYT	TRBJ1-2	TRBV29-1	NA
ASSIRGAFGQPQH	TRBJ1-5	TRBV19	once
ASRTEPGNTQY	TRBJ2-3	TRBV27	NA
ASSGSSTSYNEQF	TRBJ2-1	TRBV9	NA
ASSQPGQGPLETQY	TRBJ2-5	TRBV4-1	NA
ASSKGTSGGNIQY	TRBJ2-4	TRBV21-1	NA
ASSLKSGAEQF	TRBJ2-1	TRBV13	NA